This entry features one T cell receptor beta chain sequence. The antigen is undetermined. This sample is part of a study of T cells in Graves' hyperthyroidism and ophthalmopathy. General study results and limits: A median roughly 6.6 months before onset, the model predicted ophthalmopathy.

V dropped 4 bases and J dropped 3; count of bases not matched to a gene: 3. Germline V gives CDR1 SQVTM, CDR2 ANQGSEA. The CDR3 is 14 amino acids. Researchers took RNA transcripts and amplified the TCR beta CDR3 regions from them. RT-PCR in the first round (using the HTBI primer set) targeted the TCR CDR3. TCRdb reprocessed the multiplex PCR reads with MiXCR, giving one entry per CDR3 protein. The sample has hundreds of thousands of distinct CDR3 sequences; around 45% are singletons. The V call is TRBV29-1, the J call TRBJ2-2; TRBD1 aligns across 9 bases. The sample consisted of peripheral blood or thyroid tissue (not recorded which). The source is a woman aged 18-29 years with Graves' hyperthyroidism. The CDR3 spells CSVGQGVDTGELFF. CDR3 nucleotide sequence: TGCAGCGTTGGACAGGGGGTGGACACCGGGGAGCTGTTTTTT.